The 4 T cell receptor beta chains below come from one sample, sequenced in a study of cytomegalovirus exposure and HLA in healthy donors. Use of 60 Vbeta and 13 Jbeta primers characterized the PCR. The table came from immunoSEQ multiplex PCR; TCRdb's copy has only in-frame clones and leaves some out. Counted here are some 70,000 clones, approximately 80% occurring once; the ten biggest clones make up roughly 7.8%. Material for sequencing was PBMCs. The receptors shown here come from a man aged 18 to 29 in good health and CMV-seropositive.

Remarks on this clone: The same CDR3 is also encoded by other DNA sequences in this sample. The V gene is TRBV30, the J gene TRBJ1-5; possible D gene TRBD1, 6 bases. Trimming left V 0 bases short and J 2 bases short, with 8 bases between. Germline V lookup: CDR1 GTSNPN, CDR2 SVGIG (reference sequence). This CDR3 contains 14 residues. CDR3 sequence: CAWSVGGGNQPQHF. CDR3 nucleotide sequence: TGTGCCTGGAGTGTAGGGGGGGGCAATCAGCCCCAGCATTTT.

The chain carries TRBV10-1 and TRBJ2-2; TRBD2 matches at 8 bases. This CDR3 is built from 15 residues. Germline V CDR1 and CDR2: WNHNN, SYGVQD (reference sequence). After removal of 8 bases from V and 0 bases from J, the junction contained 5 bases not matched to a gene. CDR3 in amino acids: CASGGTRTNTGELFF. The CDR3 region has the DNA TGCGCCAGCGGCGGGACTAGGACGAACACCGGGGAGCTGTTTTTT.

The chain uses TRBV28 and TRBJ2-7; 8 bases map to TRBD2. Germline CDR1 and CDR2: MDHEN and SYDVKM. This CDR3 comprises 14 residues. The junction had 4 bases not matched to a gene; V was cut back by 3 bases and J by 3 bases. The CDR3 DNA reads as TGTGCCAGCAGTTTTGCTCTAGCGGGCTACGAGCAGTACTTC. Translating it yields CASSFALAGYEQYF.

This chain uses TRBV2 with TRBJ2-3; possibly TRBD2 for D (6 bases). The V gene's germline CDR1 is SNHLY and CDR2 FYNNEI. V lost 8 bases and J 5 bases, leaving 17 bases between the germline ends. CDR3 length: 14 amino acids. CDR3 nucleotides: TGTGCCAGCCACCGGGACTTCTTAGTAGATACGCAGTATTTT. Protein: CASHRDFLVDTQYF.